This entry lists 13 T cell receptor beta chains sequenced from one sample in a study of T cell responses to AZD1222 COVID-19 vaccine. Clones were read by immunoSEQ multiplex PCR, and TCRdb kept only the in-frame ones, dropping some. The top ten clones hold 20% of a sample with 60,000 to 75,000 clones, roughly 82% of them seen once. The material sequenced was peripheral blood, taken on day 0 of AZD1222 vaccination. The origin of the receptors is an adult in good health.

The V call is TRBV29-1, the J call TRBJ1-1, with 9 bases that match TRBD1. Trimming took 4 bases from V and 5 from J; bases not matched to a gene: 8. The CDR3 is made up of 14 amino acids. CDR1 is SQVTM, CDR2 ANQGSEA, per germline. In DNA, the CDR3 is TGCAGCGTTGGCGGAGGACAGGGGTCTACTGAAGCTTTCTTT. Translated, it gives CSVGGGQGSTEAFF.

The chain recombines TRBV4-3 with TRBJ2-3; 9 bases align to TRBD2. The V segment lost 0 bases and the J segment 4 bases; nucleotides outside the gene matches: 8. Germline CDR1 LGHNA, CDR2 YSLEER. The CDR3 length is 17 residues. CDR3 in amino acids: CASSQDWASGTSDTQYF. CDR3 DNA: TGCGCCAGCAGCCAAGATTGGGCTAGCGGGACTTCAGATACGCAGTATTTT.

The chain has TRBV13 and TRBJ2-7; 7 positions agree with TRBD1. CDR3 size: 14 residues. V was clipped by 3 bases and J by 2 bases; unmatched bases: 4. Germline V gene sequence: CDR1 PRHDT, CDR2 FYEKMQ (reference sequence). CDR3 nucleotide sequence: TGTGCCAGCAGCTTGGGTCAGGGGGCCTACGAGCAGTACTTC. It translates to CASSLGQGAYEQYF.

The genes are TRBV9 and TRBJ2-7; the D is unclear. CDR1 is SGDLS and CDR2 is YYNGEE in the germline V gene. The CDR3 spans 15 residues. The V end lost 0 bases, the J end lost 2 bases, and 12 bases lay between the germline ends. Here the CDR3 reads CASSVALGHTYEQYF. Written as DNA, the CDR3 is TGTGCCAGCAGCGTAGCCTTAGGGCATACCTACGAGCAGTACTTC.

V and J are TRBV7-8 and TRBJ1-6, with 7 bases matching TRBD1. Germline assignment: CDR1 SGHVS and CDR2 FQNEAQ. Unmatched junction bases numbered 13, after V lost 1 base and J lost 7 bases. This CDR3 region has 18 residues. CDR3 in DNA: TGTGCCAGCAGCTTAGTAGGGACTTCCGGGACAGCGAATTCACCCCTCCACTTT. This codes for CASSLVGTSGTANSPLHF.

This chain uses TRBV28 with TRBJ1-5; unclear D gene. Germline lookup yields CDR1 MDHEN and CDR2 SYDVKM. V lost 5 bases, J lost 2 bases, and 13 bases lay in between. The CDR3 runs to 15 residues. The CDR3 coding sequence is TGTGCCAGCAGTACCTATTTCGGGGGCAATCAGCCCCAGCATTTT. This gives the protein CASSTYFGGNQPQHF.

CDR3 nucleotide sequence: TGTGCCAGCACCAGCGGAAGGTTGGGAATGAACACTGAAGCTTTCTTT. It yields the protein CASTSGRLGMNTEAFF. The chain joins TRBV27 to TRBJ1-1; no definite D call. The CDR3 length is 16 residues. Germline V gene lookup returns CDR1 MNHEY and CDR2 SMNVEV (reference sequence). V dropped 7 bases and J dropped 0 bases, with 18 bases sitting between them.

The rearrangement joins TRBV5-1 to TRBJ1-2, with no clear D. This CDR3 comprises 12 residues. Trimming removed 2 bases from V and 4 bases from J, with 6 bases in between. Germline loops: CDR1 SGHRS, CDR2 YFSETQ. CDR3 region: CASSLSGYGYTF. The CDR3 DNA follows: TGCGCCAGCAGCTTATCAGGCTATGGCTACACCTTC.

The chain uses TRBV10-2 and TRBJ2-1, with TRBD2 as a possible D gene (6 bases). Trimming pared 6 bases from V and 9 bases from J, leaving 18 bases between. The CDR3 totals 14 residues. The germline V gene has CDR1 WSHSY and CDR2 SAAADI. The CDR3 here is CASSPSLSEGEQFF. DNA of the CDR3: TGCGCCAGCAGCCCAAGTTTATCGGAGGGTGAGCAGTTCTTC.

The gene calls are TRBV28 and TRBJ2-7, with a tentative D call TRBD1 (5 bases). CDR1 is MDHEN and CDR2 is SYDVKM in the germline V gene. V gave up 2 bases and J gave up 5 bases, with 16 bases separating them. The CDR3 sequence is 15 residues long. The CDR3 is CASSLRTTSVHEQYF. DNA of the CDR3: TGTGCCAGCAGTTTAAGGACAACCAGCGTCCACGAGCAGTACTTC.

This CDR3 reads CASSLEGTSNQPQHF. CDR3 nucleotide sequence: TGCGCCAGCAGCTTGGAGGGGACATCCAATCAGCCCCAGCATTTT. The chain joins TRBV5-1 to TRBJ1-5, with a weak D call TRBD1 (6 bases). V was shortened by 0 bases and J by 3 bases, with 10 bases between the two germline ends. The germline V gene has CDR1 SGHRS and CDR2 YFSETQ. This CDR3 is 15 amino acids long.

V is TRBV28 and J is TRBJ2-3; 8 bases are shared with TRBD2. The CDR3 is 15 residues long. Trimming cost V 4 bases and J 4 bases; bases outside gene matches: 7. CDR1 is MDHEN, CDR2 SYDVKM, per germline. CDR3 sequence (DNA): TGTGCCAGCAGTTCAAGCGGGAGAGGTCCAGATACGCAGTATTTT. It yields the protein CASSSSGRGPDTQYF.

The genes are TRBV5-5 and TRBJ1-4, with 8 bases fitting TRBD1. This CDR3 has 17 amino acids. The germline gives CDR1 SGHKS, CDR2 YYEKEE (reference sequence). V lost 2 bases, J lost 0 bases, and 6 bases stayed unmatched. The CDR3: CASSFRTGSATNEKLFF. The CDR3, as DNA: TGTGCCAGCAGCTTCCGGACAGGGAGTGCAACTAATGAAAAACTGTTTTTT.